These T cell receptor beta chains were read from a single sample in a study of OX40 agonist ivuxolimab in advanced cancers. Method: immunoSEQ multiplex PCR; TCRdb's copy keeps in-frame clones and lacks some. The data show 35,000 to 40,000 clones, roughly 82% seen once. This specimen was CD4+ or CD8+ T cells sorted from blood, taken in a trial of the OX40 agonist ivuxolimab. Receptor source: an adult with an advanced solid tumor such as melanoma, head and neck, liver or kidney cancer. Each CDR3 is given with its conserved first and last residue. D genes are given only for firm matches. Expanded clones get a size class; other rows say once, few or many, or leave the size out.

d_call: .; j_call: TRBJ2-5; clone_size: .; v_call: TRBV19; cdr3_nt: TGTGCCAGTAGTACCGGGGGAAAGACCCAGTACTTC; cdr3_aa: CASSTGGKTQYF
d_call: .; j_call: TRBJ1-2; clone_size: .; v_call: TRBV30; cdr3_nt: TGTGCCTGGAGATTGGTCCGCGGCTACACCTTC; cdr3_aa: CAWRLVRGYTF
d_call: .; j_call: TRBJ1-1; clone_size: .; v_call: TRBV30; cdr3_nt: TGTGCCTGGACTTGGGGCGAGGGGAACACTGAAGCTTTCTTT; cdr3_aa: CAWTWGEGNTEAFF
d_call: TRBD2; j_call: TRBJ2-1; clone_size: few; v_call: TRBV19; cdr3_nt: TGTGCCAGTAGTTTTCGGACTAGCGGGGGGACTGAGTACAATGAGCAGTTCTTC; cdr3_aa: CASSFRTSGGTEYNEQFF
d_call: .; j_call: TRBJ1-1; clone_size: few; v_call: TRBV30; cdr3_nt: TGTGCCTGGAAGGGACCTTCGAACACTGAAGCTTTCTTT; cdr3_aa: CAWKGPSNTEAFF
d_call: .; j_call: TRBJ1-4; clone_size: once; v_call: TRBV5-1; cdr3_nt: TGCGCCAGCAGCTTGGACGCCTTCGGGAAACTGTTTTTT; cdr3_aa: CASSLDAFGKLFF
d_call: .; j_call: TRBJ1-3; clone_size: .; v_call: TRBV9; cdr3_nt: TGTGCCAGCAGCGGGCCGGGCAGCTTAAGATATTTT; cdr3_aa: CASSGPGSLRYF
d_call: TRBD1; j_call: TRBJ2-3; clone_size: few; v_call: TRBV7-3; cdr3_nt: TGTGCCAGCAGCTTAATGGGGACAGGGGCCGATACGCAGTATTTT; cdr3_aa: CASSLMGTGADTQYF
d_call: .; j_call: TRBJ1-1; clone_size: .; v_call: TRBV6-5; cdr3_nt: TGTGCCAGCAGGGTTCAGGGGCCCCTGAACACTGAAGCTTTCTTT; cdr3_aa: CASRVQGPLNTEAFF
d_call: TRBD1; j_call: TRBJ2-3; clone_size: .; v_call: TRBV6-5; cdr3_nt: TGTGCCAGCAGTTTAGACAGGGAAGATACGCAGTATTTT; cdr3_aa: CASSLDREDTQYF
d_call: .; j_call: TRBJ1-1; clone_size: .; v_call: TRBV11-1; cdr3_nt: TGTGCCAGCAGCTTACAGGGCACTGAAGCTTTCTTT; cdr3_aa: CASSLQGTEAFF
d_call: TRBD2; j_call: TRBJ2-3; clone_size: .; v_call: TRBV19; cdr3_nt: TGTGCCAGTTTTGCCCGAGGTCGGGGGGCAGATACGCAGTATTTT; cdr3_aa: CASFARGRGADTQYF
d_call: .; j_call: TRBJ2-1; clone_size: once; v_call: TRBV5-1; cdr3_nt: TGCGCCAGCAGCTTGCGGGACCACTACAATGAGCAGTTCTTC; cdr3_aa: CASSLRDHYNEQFF
d_call: TRBD1; j_call: TRBJ1-2; clone_size: .; v_call: TRBV25-1; cdr3_nt: TGTGCCAGTACAGGGGGTCTTCTCTATGGCTACACCTTC; cdr3_aa: CASTGGLLYGYTF
d_call: .; j_call: TRBJ2-1; clone_size: once; v_call: TRBV7-3; cdr3_nt: TGTGCCAGCAGCTTGCAGGGGGGGAATTATGAGCAGTTCTTC; cdr3_aa: CASSLQGGNYEQFF
d_call: .; j_call: TRBJ1-2; clone_size: few; v_call: TRBV29-1; cdr3_nt: TGCAGCGTGTCGCACGGTCGGGTTGGCTACACCTTC; cdr3_aa: CSVSHGRVGYTF
d_call: TRBD2; j_call: TRBJ2-7; clone_size: .; v_call: TRBV11-3; cdr3_nt: TGTGCCAGCAGAACTAGCGGGGGGGAGCCCCTATACGAGCAGTACTTC; cdr3_aa: CASRTSGGEPLYEQYF
d_call: .; j_call: TRBJ1-1; clone_size: .; v_call: TRBV18; cdr3_nt: TGTGCCAGCTCACCACCTGGGGCAGGTGAAGCTTTCTTT; cdr3_aa: CASSPPGAGEAFF
d_call: .; j_call: TRBJ2-6; clone_size: once; v_call: TRBV5-6; cdr3_nt: TGTGCCAGCAGCTATGGGCTCTCTGGGGCCAACGTCCTGACTTTC; cdr3_aa: CASSYGLSGANVLTF
d_call: TRBD1; j_call: TRBJ2-5; clone_size: .; v_call: TRBV7-2; cdr3_nt: TGTGCCAGCAGCTCATCACAGGGGCCCCAAGAGACCCAGTACTTC; cdr3_aa: CASSSSQGPQETQYF
d_call: TRBD1; j_call: TRBJ1-4; clone_size: .; v_call: TRBV5-6; cdr3_nt: TGTGCCAGCAGCTTGTTACAGGGGGCCGGAGAAAAACTGTTTTTT; cdr3_aa: CASSLLQGAGEKLFF
d_call: .; j_call: TRBJ2-1; clone_size: .; v_call: TRBV5-1; cdr3_nt: TGCGCCAGCGCGACAGGCCGAAGCTCCTACAATGAGCAGTTCTTC; cdr3_aa: CASATGRSSYNEQFF